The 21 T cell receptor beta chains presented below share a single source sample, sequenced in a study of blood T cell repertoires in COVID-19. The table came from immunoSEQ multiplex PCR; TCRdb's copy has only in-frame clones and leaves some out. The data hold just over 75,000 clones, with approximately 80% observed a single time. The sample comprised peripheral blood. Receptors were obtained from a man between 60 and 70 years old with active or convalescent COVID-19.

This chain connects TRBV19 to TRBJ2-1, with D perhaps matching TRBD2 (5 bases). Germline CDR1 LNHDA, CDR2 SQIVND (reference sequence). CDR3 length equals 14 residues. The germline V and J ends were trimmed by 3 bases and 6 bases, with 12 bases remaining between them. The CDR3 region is CASSMGSAGNEQFF. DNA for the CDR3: TGTGCCAGTAGTATGGGGAGCGCGGGCAATGAGCAGTTCTTC. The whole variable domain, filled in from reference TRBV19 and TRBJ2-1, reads DGGITQSPKYLFRKEGQNVTLSCEQNLNHDAMYWYRQDPGQGLRLIYYSQIVNDFQKGDIAEGYSVSREKKESFPLTVTSAQKNPTAFYLCASSMGSAGNEQFFGPGTRLTVL.

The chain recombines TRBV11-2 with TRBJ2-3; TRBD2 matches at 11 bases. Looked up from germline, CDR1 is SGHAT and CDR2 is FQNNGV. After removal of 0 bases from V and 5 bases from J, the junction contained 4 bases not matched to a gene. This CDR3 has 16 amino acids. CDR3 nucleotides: TGTGCCAGCAGCTTAGAATTACTAGCGGGGGTAGATACGCAGTATTTT. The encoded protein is CASSLELLAGVDTQYF.

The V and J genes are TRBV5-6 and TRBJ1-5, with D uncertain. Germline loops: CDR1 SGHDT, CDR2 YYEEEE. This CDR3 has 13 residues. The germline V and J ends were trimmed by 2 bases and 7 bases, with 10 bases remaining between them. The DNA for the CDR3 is TGTGCCAGCAGCTTTGCCGGCGGGCAGCCCCAGCATTTT. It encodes CASSFAGGQPQHF. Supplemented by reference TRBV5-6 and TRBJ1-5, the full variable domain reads DAGVTQSPTHLIKTRGQQVTLRCSPKSGHDTVSWYQQALGQGPQFIFQYYEEEERQRGNFPDRFSGHQFPNYSSELNVNALLLGDSALYLCASSFAGGQPQHFGDGTRLSIL.

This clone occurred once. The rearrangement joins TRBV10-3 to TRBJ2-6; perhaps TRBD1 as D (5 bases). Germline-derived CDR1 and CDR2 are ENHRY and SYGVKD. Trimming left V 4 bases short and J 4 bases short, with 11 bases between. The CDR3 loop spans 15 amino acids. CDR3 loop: CAISGQGRGANVLTF. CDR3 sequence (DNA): TGTGCCATCAGTGGGCAGGGTAGGGGGGCCAACGTCCTGACTTTC.

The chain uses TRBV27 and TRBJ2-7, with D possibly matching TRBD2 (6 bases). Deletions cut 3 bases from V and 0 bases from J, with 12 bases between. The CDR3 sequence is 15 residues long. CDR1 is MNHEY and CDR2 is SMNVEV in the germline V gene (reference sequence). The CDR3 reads CASSLGDWSSYEQYF. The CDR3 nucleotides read TGTGCCAGCAGTTTGGGGGACTGGAGCTCCTACGAGCAGTACTTC.

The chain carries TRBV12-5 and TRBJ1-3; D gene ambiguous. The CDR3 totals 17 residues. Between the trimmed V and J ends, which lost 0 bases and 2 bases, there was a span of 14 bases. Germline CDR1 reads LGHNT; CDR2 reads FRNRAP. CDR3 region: CASGLVLSEVAGNTIYF. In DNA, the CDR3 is TGTGCTAGTGGTTTGGTACTCTCCGAAGTCGCTGGAAACACCATATATTTT.

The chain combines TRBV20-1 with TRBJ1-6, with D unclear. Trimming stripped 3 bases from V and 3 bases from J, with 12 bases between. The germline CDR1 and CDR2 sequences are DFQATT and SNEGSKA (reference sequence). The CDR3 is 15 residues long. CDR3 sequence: CSASPEGSYNSPLHF. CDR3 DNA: TGCAGTGCTAGTCCGGAGGGCAGCTATAATTCACCCCTCCACTTT.

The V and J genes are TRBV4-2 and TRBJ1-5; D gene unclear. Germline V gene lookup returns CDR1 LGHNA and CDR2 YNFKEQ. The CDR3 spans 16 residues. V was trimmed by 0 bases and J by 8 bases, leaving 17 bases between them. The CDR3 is CASSQDPAAGTEPQHF. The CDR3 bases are TGTGCCAGCAGCCAAGATCCAGCGGCAGGAACGGAGCCCCAGCATTTT.

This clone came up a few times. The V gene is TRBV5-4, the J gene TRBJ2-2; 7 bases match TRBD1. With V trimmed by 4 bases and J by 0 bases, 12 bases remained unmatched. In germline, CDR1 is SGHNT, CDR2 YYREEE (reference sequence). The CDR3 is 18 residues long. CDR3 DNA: TGTGCCAGCAGCACCCGGACTTGGCAGGGGGCGAACACCGGGGAGCTGTTTTTT. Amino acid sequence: CASSTRTWQGANTGELFF. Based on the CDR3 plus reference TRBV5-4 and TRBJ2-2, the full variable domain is ETGVTQSPTHLIKTRGQQVTLRCSSQSGHNTVSWYQQALGQGPQFIFQYYREEENGRGNFPPRFSGLQFPNYSSELNVNALELDDSALYLCASSTRTWQGANTGELFFGEGSRLTVL.

In DNA, the CDR3 is TGTGCCCCAACAGGGGGCCCCAAGGAGACCCAGTACTTC. Translation gives CAPTGGPKETQYF. The chain joins TRBV10-3 to TRBJ2-5, with TRBD1 identical over 9 bases. Looked up from germline, CDR1 is ENHRY and CDR2 is SYGVKD. Germline trimming cut 11 bases from V and 5 bases from J; bases unmatched to any gene: 9. CDR3 length: 13 amino acids.

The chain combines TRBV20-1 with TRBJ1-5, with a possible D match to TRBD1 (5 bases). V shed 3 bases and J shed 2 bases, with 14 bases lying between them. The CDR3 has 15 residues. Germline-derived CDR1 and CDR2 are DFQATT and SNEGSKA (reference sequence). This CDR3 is CSASGRGRGNQPQHF. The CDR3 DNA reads TGCAGTGCTAGTGGGAGGGGTCGGGGCAATCAGCCCCAGCATTTT.

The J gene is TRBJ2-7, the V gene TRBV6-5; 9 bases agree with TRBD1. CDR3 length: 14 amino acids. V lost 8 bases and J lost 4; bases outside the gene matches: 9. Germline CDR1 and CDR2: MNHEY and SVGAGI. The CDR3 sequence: CASRNRDREYEQYF. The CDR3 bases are TGTGCCAGCCGAAACCGGGACAGGGAATACGAGCAGTACTTC.

In nucleotides, the CDR3 is TGTGCCAGCGAAAGCGGAACCACAGATACGCAGTATTTT. It is translated as CASESGTTDTQYF. The chain carries TRBV6-5 and TRBJ2-3; D may be TRBD2 (5 bases). This CDR3 contains 13 residues. Per germline, CDR1 MNHEY and CDR2 SVGAGI. Trimming shortened V by 8 bases and J by 2 bases, and 11 bases separated the two germline ends.

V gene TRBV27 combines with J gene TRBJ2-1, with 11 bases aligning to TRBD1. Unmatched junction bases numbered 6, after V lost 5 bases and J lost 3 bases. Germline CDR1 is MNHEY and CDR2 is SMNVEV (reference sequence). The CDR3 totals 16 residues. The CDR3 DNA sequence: TGTGCCAGCAGTCCGGGGACAGGGGGTGGCTACAATGAGCAGTTCTTC. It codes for CASSPGTGGGYNEQFF.

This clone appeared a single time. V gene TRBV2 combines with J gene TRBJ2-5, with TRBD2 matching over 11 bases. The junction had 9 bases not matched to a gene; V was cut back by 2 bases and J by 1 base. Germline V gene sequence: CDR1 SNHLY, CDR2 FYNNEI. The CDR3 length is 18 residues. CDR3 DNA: TGTGCCAGCAGTGAAACGTCTAGCGGGGGGCGACCCCAAGAGACCCAGTACTTC. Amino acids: CASSETSSGGRPQETQYF.

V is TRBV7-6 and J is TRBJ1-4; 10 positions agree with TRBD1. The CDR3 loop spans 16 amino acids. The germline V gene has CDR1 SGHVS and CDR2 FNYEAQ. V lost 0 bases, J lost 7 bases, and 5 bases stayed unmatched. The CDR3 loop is CASSLAGQGISEKLFF. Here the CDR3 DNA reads TGTGCCAGCAGCTTAGCGGGACAGGGGATAAGTGAAAAACTGTTTTTT.

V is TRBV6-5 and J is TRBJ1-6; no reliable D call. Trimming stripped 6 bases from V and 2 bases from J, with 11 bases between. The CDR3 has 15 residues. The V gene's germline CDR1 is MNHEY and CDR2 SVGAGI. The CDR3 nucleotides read TGTGCCAGCAGGCAAACCGGGACCTATAATTCACCCCTCCACTTT. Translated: CASRQTGTYNSPLHF.

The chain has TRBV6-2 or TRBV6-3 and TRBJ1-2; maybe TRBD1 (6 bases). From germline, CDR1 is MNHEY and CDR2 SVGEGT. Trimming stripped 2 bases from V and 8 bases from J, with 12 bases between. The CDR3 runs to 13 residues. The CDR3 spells CASSYGGWEGYTF. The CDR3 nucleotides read TGTGCCAGCAGTTACGGGGGCTGGGAAGGCTACACCTTC.

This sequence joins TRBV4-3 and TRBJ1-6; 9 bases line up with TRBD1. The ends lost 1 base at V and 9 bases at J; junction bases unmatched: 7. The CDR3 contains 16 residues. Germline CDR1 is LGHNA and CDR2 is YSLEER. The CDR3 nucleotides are TGCGCCAGCAGCCAAGGAAATGGACAGGGGACTTCACCCCTCCACTTT. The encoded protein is CASSQGNGQGTSPLHF.

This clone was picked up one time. The CDR3 nucleotides read TGTGCCAGCAGCTTGGAACAGTCCTATGGCTACACCTTC. Protein product: CASSLEQSYGYTF. The chain joins TRBV5-4 to TRBJ1-2; D gene unclear. In germline, CDR1 is SGHNT, CDR2 YYREEE (reference sequence). The CDR3 is 13 residues long. V dropped 0 bases and J dropped 4 bases, with 7 bases sitting between them.

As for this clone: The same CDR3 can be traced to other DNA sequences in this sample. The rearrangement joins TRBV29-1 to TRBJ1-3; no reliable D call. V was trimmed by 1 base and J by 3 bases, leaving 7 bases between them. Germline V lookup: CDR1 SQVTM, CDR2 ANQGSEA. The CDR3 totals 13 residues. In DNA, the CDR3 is TGCAGCGTTGAAGGGGCAGGTGGAAACACCATATATTTT. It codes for CSVEGAGGNTIYF.